The clone carrying this TCR beta chain was seen a handful of times. Its antigen is unidentified. TCRdb analysed the PCR reads with MiXCR anew, one entry per CDR3 protein. The table lists under 600,000 distinct CDR3 sequences, around 25% of them singletons. The data belong to a study of molecular identifiers for immune sequencing clone quantification. Study observations and caveats: Clones that exceeded 20 RNA copies held over 99% of effector molecules, yet under 1% in naive cells.

The sample was naive CD8+ T cells from blood, with Jurkat cell RNA spiked in. The subset was: FACS-sorted CD8+CD4-CCR7+CD45RA+ naive T cells. This receptor was identified in a human donor in good health. Some libraries in this study had Jurkat cell RNA spiked in.

In DNA form, the CDR3 reads TGCGCCAGCAGCCAAGATTGGGGATGGACTGAAGCTTTCTTT. Its protein is CASSQDWGWTEAFF. The chain couples TRBV4-3 to TRBJ1-1; D is uncertain. V was clipped by 0 bases and J by 5 bases, with 10 bases between them. CDR3 length: 14 amino acids. Germline assignment: CDR1 LGHNA and CDR2 YSLEER.